This T cell receptor beta chain was recovered during a study of cytomegalovirus exposure and HLA in healthy donors. Study findings and constraints: Researchers reported in a later analysis that a missense DCLRE1C variant was tied to TCR beta V- and J-gene trimming. Most TCR sequences were rare, but some public TCRs occurred in many donors. Follow-up analysis found HLA locus-dependent TCR association rates, highest for DRB1 and lowest for HLA-C.

Worth noting for this clone: Its specificity is unknown.

The PCR ran on 60 Vbeta and 13 Jbeta primers. This table comes from immunoSEQ multiplex PCR, and its TCRdb copy is limited to in-frame clones, with some not included. Its table lists about 100,000 clones. CDR1 is MGHDK, CDR2 SYGVNS, per germline. Unmatched junction bases numbered 2, after V lost 2 bases and J lost 2 bases. This CDR3 spans 15 amino acids. As for the donors, each was a healthy bone marrow donor. This clonotype was sampled from a man aged 45-65 years in good health and CMV-seronegative. The rearrangement joins TRBV25-1 to TRBJ2-7, with 11 bases fitting TRBD1. Sequencing input: PBMCs. CDR3 sequence (DNA): TGTGCCAGCAGTGAACCGGGACAGGGGGCCTACGAGCAGTACTTC. Residues: CASSEPGQGAYEQYF.